Below are 2 T cell receptor beta chains sequenced from a single sample in a study of lymphopenia after photon versus proton radiotherapy. The method was immunoSEQ multiplex PCR; TCRdb's version includes in-frame clones alone and lacks a portion of them. The sample carries more than 80,000 clones, around four fifths recorded once. Sequences were derived from peripheral blood, sampled from a patient treated with proton-based radiotherapy. These receptors came from a man between 60 and 75 years old with pancreatic cancer.

CDR3 region: CASTPTGANEQYF. CDR3 DNA sequence: TGTGCCAGCACTCCTACAGGGGCAAACGAGCAGTACTTC. This chain connects TRBV6-6 to TRBJ2-7, with 7 bases aligning to TRBD1. J gave up 5 bases and V 7 bases, and 8 bases lay outside the gene matches. The CDR3 length is 13 residues. CDR1 and CDR2 from the germline V gene are MNHNY and SVGAGI (reference sequence).

A few counts support this clone. The rearrangement uses TRBV4-3 and TRBJ2-3; TRBD2 agrees at 11 bases. Germline assignment: CDR1 LGHNA and CDR2 YSLEER. The CDR3 spans 18 residues. J gave up 2 bases and V 0 bases, and 7 bases lay outside the gene matches. CDR3 in DNA: TGCGCCAGCAGCCAAGATGGGACTAGCGGTCATCTCACAGATACGCAGTATTTT. This gives the protein CASSQDGTSGHLTDTQYF.